This T cell receptor beta chain was found in a study of Ad26.COV2.S vaccination and SARS-CoV-2 variants. The treatment is: about 20 received Ad26.COV2.S at low or high dose, single or two shots; about five received placebo; per-sample allocation not given. Repertoires come from day 63 after the first vaccine or placebo injection. An Ad26 vector expressing Wuhan-strain SARS-CoV-2 spike constituted the vaccine. Study-wide results and limits: Researchers cautioned that TCR breadth and depth analyses may have underestimated total T cell responses. Among vaccine recipients, spike-specific TCR breadth exceeded that of placebo recipients.

To note about this clone: Its antigen remains unknown.

Germline trimming cut 4 bases from V and 5 bases from J; bases unmatched to any gene: 10. The germline V gene encodes CDR1 SGHNT and CDR2 YYREEE (reference sequence). The CDR3 contains 17 residues. TCRdb's copy holds only in-frame clones and misses some; the assay was immunoSEQ multiplex PCR. The profile shows 300,000 to 400,000 clones, around 86% of them singletons. This sequence was found in a person aged 18-65 years who received the Ad26.COV2.S COVID-19 vaccine or a placebo. This chain joins TRBV5-4 and TRBJ2-1; TRBD2 matches at 12 bases. The sequenced sample was peripheral blood, obtained in a trial of Ad26.COV2.S vaccine versus placebo. CDR3 sequence: CASSPSGGAVVHNEQFF. The CDR3 nucleotides read TGTGCCAGCAGCCCTAGCGGGGGGGCAGTGGTACACAATGAGCAGTTCTTC.